This T cell receptor beta chain derives from a study of T cell repertoires in ileal Crohn's disease. Study-wide results and caveats: Compared with CD4 T cells, sorted CD8 cells carried more expanded clones.

The table came from immunoSEQ multiplex PCR; TCRdb's copy has only in-frame clones and leaves some out. The sample lists roughly 6,600 clones, around 81% occurring once. As to this clone: The antigen is not known.

Germline V lookup: CDR1 SEHNR, CDR2 FQNEAQ (reference sequence). V lost 5 bases, J lost 7 bases, and 11 bases stayed unmatched. This CDR3 comprises 14 residues. Time point: inflamed ileum from the surgical specimen. The receptor was derived from an adult with Crohn's disease. The rearrangement links TRBV7-9 to TRBJ2-7; 7 bases map to TRBD1. Sequencing was performed on ileal tissue. CDR3 in amino acids: CASSAQGRLGEQYF. DNA of the CDR3: TGTGCCAGCAGCGCACAGGGGCGGCTGGGTGAGCAGTACTTC.